This T cell receptor beta chain was recorded in a study of blood T cell repertoires in COVID-19. Study details: Researchers got acute and convalescent COVID-19 samples from the United States, Italy and Spain.

Authors' analysis steps: The assay estimated nucleated cells by amplifying reference gene primers. Here immunoSEQ multiplex PCR was the method, and the copy in TCRdb shows in-frame clones only, minus some. Clone size and the V and J calls come from that table; the DNA yielded D and trimming. This table has over 350,000 clones, approximately 90% appearing once. Participants, about 18 to 100 years old, spanned around 26 US areas. Each participant's cohort was designated according to participant-reported clinical history. This CDR3 region has 14 residues. The V gene's germline CDR1 is MDHEN and CDR2 SYDVKM. Trimming cost V 3 bases and J 4 bases; bases outside gene matches: 1.

This chain links TRBV28 with TRBJ2-2, with TRBD1 matching 8 bases. This sequence was found in a woman in her twenties or thirties with acute COVID-19. Sequencing was done on a sample of PBMCs or T cells enriched from blood (not recorded which). CDR3 region: CASSFDRGTGELFF. The CDR3 coding sequence is TGTGCCAGCAGTTTCGACAGGGGCACCGGGGAGCTGTTTTTT. The full variable domain, in which reference TRBV28 and TRBJ2-2 provide the parts outside the CDR3, is DVKVTQSSRYLVKRTGEKVFLECVQDMDHENMFWYRQDPGLGLRLIYFSYDVKMKEKGDIPEGYSVSREKKERFSLILESASTNQTSMYLCASSFDRGTGELFFGEGSRLTVL.